This entry is about one T cell receptor beta chain. Based on its abundance in the sample, this clone is large (0.1 to 1%). Its specific antigen is unknown. The input lacks base qualities; no much larger clone sits a single base away. Genomic DNA was extracted using an AllPrep DNA/RNA Kit, and TCRbeta CDR3 regions were amplified using the immunoSEQ hsTCRb Kit. In the paper's pipeline: Productive rearrangements were in-frame CDR3 nucleotide sequences without stop codons, analyzed in immunoSEQ Analyzer 3.0. Sample overlap was measured using the Morisita index, while clonality was calculated from productive entropy normalized to the number of productive rearrangements. TCRdb retrieved this table from immuneACCESS and kept in-frame rearrangements only. Not all clones are present; in checked studies, unresolved V genes account for under half, and no reason is known for the remainder. Clone size and V and J calls were adopted from that table, with D and trimming inferred from the DNA. The sample table contains roughly 280 clones; only one count was recorded for around 62% of them. About 94% of the sample goes to the ten largest clones.

The data belong to a study of T cell therapy product for transplant patients (dated by TCRdb to about 2019). With respect to the entire study: The wider healthy donor group, in Berlin, Germany, included 19 individuals (about 10 male and 9 female) aged roughly 23 to 85 years. The expansion media were supplemented with either IL-7 and IL-15 at 8 to 10 ng/ml or IL-2 at 40 to 60 U/ml. To assess clonal composition, the researchers compared the TCRbeta repertoires of CMV-specific T-cell products that were either rapamycin-treated or untreated, with both kinds coming from the same donors. A next-generation autologous adoptive antiviral T-cell product was developed for immunosuppressed solid organ transplant patients, with CMV used as the model virus. The TCRbeta repertoire analysis of rapamycin-treated and untreated products included n = 3 healthy donors.

This specimen's label denotes: CMVpp65/IE-1-reactive T cells enriched by IFNgamma capture and expanded in vitro. PBMCs were stimulated for about six hours with overlapping CMV pp65 and IE-1 peptide pools, with each pool at 0.5 to 0.55 ug/ml. IFNgamma-producing CMV-stimulated cells were positively selected with the IFNgamma Secretion Assay-Cell Enrichment and Detection Kit (Miltenyi Biotec). Enriched IFNgamma+ cells were grown for about 19 days with irradiated autologous feeders together with either IL-7/IL-15 or IL-2. To provide enough cells for different cell sorting steps, buffy coats were used from about a sixth of the 19 healthy donors. Biocoll density gradient centrifugation was the method used to isolate peripheral blood mononuclear cells. The buffy coats from healthy donors came from DRK. Results the study describes overall, beyond this receptor: Compared with untreated products, rapamycin-treated products had a TCRbeta repertoire that was more diverse and less clonal, and the rapamycin-treated products also contained more distinct clones. The top 10 clones covered about 77% of the repertoire in rapamycin-treated products versus approximately 90% in untreated products. Paired products from the same donor had many clones in common, while repertoires from different donors did not overlap. The authors proposed that the higher clonal diversity in Rapa-TCPs may reflect the survival of low-frequency clones and the preferential expansion of central memory T cells.

The germline V gene provides CDR1 MNHEY and CDR2 SVGAGI. CDR3 length: 16 amino acids, cysteine to phenylalanine. Only the CDR3 region is kept as DNA, spanning 48 bases read in frame from base 1. Trimming leaves V shorter by 0 bases and J shorter by 7 bases, with the junction holding 7 bases beyond the gene matches. Source material: a sorted cell population cultured from PBMCs. This receptor was identified in an adult in good health. This receptor chain uses TRBV6-5 and TRBJ1-2; 11 junctional bases match TRBD1. The CDR3 region: CASSYSTGTGGPGYTF. The nucleotides read TGTGCCAGCAGTTACTCAACCGGGACAGGGGGACCTGGCTACACCTTC.